This TCR beta chain was recorded in a study of vaccination effects on CD4 cells after COVID-19. Overall study: Sampling occurred a median 72 days post second dose, range 14 to 241.

The assay was immunoSEQ multiplex PCR, and TCRdb's table has in-frame clones only and misses some. The top ten clones hold more than 1% of a sample with tens of thousands of clones, 80% to 85% of them seen once. Prior to sequencing, the ViraFEST assay stimulated PBMC with viral peptide pools, which expanded the antigen-specific CD4+ T cells. Once cultured for approximately 10 days, the cells underwent separation to obtain CD4+ T cells. All study participants received two doses of BNT162b2 or mRNA-1273 vaccine. Per the germline V gene, CDR1 is MNHNS and CDR2 is SASEGT. V lost 3 bases to trimming and J lost 7 bases, with 12 bases between them. The CDR3 sequence is 13 residues long. This clone was found once. Its specificity is not known. At the DNA level, this CDR3 is encoded by other sequences in the same sample as well.

Material: CD4+ T cells from PBMCs cultured with HCoV-229E spike peptides, obtained after COVID-19 vaccination. The source of this sequence is a human donor who received a COVID-19 vaccine. V usage is TRBV6-1 and J usage is TRBJ1-2, with D tentatively TRBD1 (5 bases). The CDR3 DNA reads TGTGCCAGCAGTGAGGGGCCGGGACTTGGCTACACCTTC. It translates to CASSEGPGLGYTF.